This entry describes one TCR beta chain. This entry comes from a study of cytomegalovirus exposure and HLA in healthy donors. Whole-study context: Early release data held about 92 million unique TCRs from HLA-typed donors.

PCR involved 60 Vbeta and 13 Jbeta primers. Repertoires were generated with immunoSEQ multiplex PCR, while TCRdb's copy carries only in-frame clones and drops some. The sample shows around 150,000 clones, 73% of them seen only once. CDR1 and CDR2 (germline): SNHLY, FYNNEI. The CDR3 loop spans 13 amino acids. The V and J ends lost 7 bases and 6 bases respectively, with 13 bases between them. What was sequenced was PBMCs. The sequence derives from a human donor in good health. V gene TRBV2 combines with J gene TRBJ2-1; perhaps TRBD2 as D (6 bases). For the CDR3, the DNA is TGTGCCAGCAACGGGGGAGCTGGCAATGAGCAGTTCTTC. Encoded protein: CASNGGAGNEQFF.